The clone carrying this T cell receptor (beta chain) has just a few counts. What it binds is unknown. The data originate from a study of beta chain features in type 1 diabetes. Study outcomes and limitations: Type 1 diabetes patients showed fewer insertions and more deletions at VDJ junctions. Whatever favoring of shorter templates PCR might show would apply equally to patients and controls.

The CDR3 length is 15 residues. Germline-derived CDR1 and CDR2 are SGHVS and FQNEAQ. After removal of 0 bases from V and 6 bases from J, the junction contained 8 bases not matched to a gene. The investigators reverse transcribed all of the isolated RNA, so they sequenced expressed TCRB transcripts. Data came from immunoSEQ multiplex PCR; TCRdb stores just in-frame clones and leaves some out. The repertoire includes roughly 400,000 clones, roughly 16% of them detected once, and more than 0.015% sits in the top ten. The clonotype was recovered from a woman aged 18-29 years in good health. Specimen: naive CD4+ T cells from blood. The chain recombines TRBV7-8 with TRBJ2-7; TRBD1 matches 7 bases. The CDR3, as DNA: TGTGCCAGCAGCTTAGCGCTGGACAGGTGGGGCGAGCAGTACTTC. Amino acid sequence: CASSLALDRWGEQYF.